This entry lists 30 T cell receptor beta chains sequenced from one sample in a study of blood T cell repertoires in COVID-19 (dated by TCRdb to about 2020). The protocol used for the library was the immunoSEQ multiplex PCR assay. TCRdb took this table from immuneACCESS and kept in-frame rearrangements with V and J called. Such tables lack part of the clones; where checked against another copy, unresolved V genes explain under half of the gap, and the rest is unexplained. Here the sample has approximately 90,000 clones; about 87% occur a single time. The ten largest clones add up to 7.4% of the sample. Sequenced input: peripheral blood. The receptor set was obtained from a human donor with acute or convalescent COVID-19. The donor label of this sample is uncertain.

V is TRBV6-6 and J is TRBJ2-7; 9 positions agree with TRBD1. Losses at the gene ends were 6 bases for V and 3 bases for J; bases not matched to a gene: 9. The CDR3 covers 15 residues. Germline V gives CDR1 MNHNY, CDR2 SVGAGI (reference sequence). The chain's CDR3 is CASRAIPGQGYEQYF. The CDR3 region has the DNA TGTGCCAGCAGAGCGATACCGGGACAGGGCTACGAGCAGTACTTC.

The genes are TRBV5-4 and TRBJ1-6, with a tentative D call TRBD1 (6 bases). Germline CDR1 is SGHNT and CDR2 is YYREEE (reference sequence). The V end was cut by 0 bases, the J end by 1 base, with 11 bases between. The CDR3 contains 17 residues. CDR3 region: CASSLEPRGSYNSPLHF. The DNA for the CDR3 is TGTGCCAGCAGCTTGGAGCCCAGGGGATCCTATAATTCACCCCTCCACTTT.

This chain uses TRBV12-3 or TRBV12-4 with TRBJ2-5; possible D gene TRBD1, 5 bases. This CDR3 spans 13 amino acids. Trimming cost V 6 bases and J 5 bases, with 13 bases left between them. CDR3 amino acids: CASRGPYDETQYF. The CDR3, as DNA: TGTGCCAGCAGGGGGCCATATGACGAGACCCAGTACTTC.

This chain uses TRBV3-1 (or the pseudogene TRBV3-2) with TRBJ2-5, with D possibly matching TRBD1 (5 bases). The germline gives CDR1 LGHDT, CDR2 YNNKEL (reference sequence). The CDR3 consists of 20 residues. V was trimmed by 0 bases and J by 4 bases, leaving 27 bases between them. The CDR3 here is CASSQDLDFFGPSGRETQYF. DNA for the CDR3: TGTGCCAGCAGCCAAGATTTAGATTTCTTTGGGCCCTCAGGGCGAGAGACCCAGTACTTC.

The chain couples TRBV28 to TRBJ2-3; 11 positions agree with TRBD2. Germline V gene data show CDR1 as MDHEN and CDR2 as SYDVKM. With V trimmed by 5 bases and J by 3 bases, 4 bases remained unmatched. The CDR3 totals 15 residues. The CDR3 DNA sequence: TGTGCCAGCAGTGCCGCTAGCGGGGGGACAGATACGCAGTATTTT. Translation gives CASSAASGGTDTQYF.

This chain connects TRBV6-5 to TRBJ1-5; TRBD1 matches 7 bases. This CDR3 contains 14 residues. The V segment lost 3 bases and the J segment 4 bases; nucleotides outside the gene matches: 3. Germline CDR1 reads MNHEY; CDR2 reads SVGAGI. The CDR3 spells CASSYSQGNQPQHF. The CDR3 DNA reads as TGTGCCAGCAGTTATTCACAGGGGAATCAGCCCCAGCATTTT.

The chain is built from TRBV13 and TRBJ1-1; D is undetermined. Germline-derived CDR1 and CDR2 are PRHDT and FYEKMQ (reference sequence). The ends were cut back, 2 bases at V and 5 bases at J, with 6 bases in the middle. The CDR3 loop spans 12 amino acids. CDR3 region: CASSLQETEAFF. DNA for the CDR3: TGTGCCAGCAGCTTACAGGAAACTGAAGCTTTCTTT.

Regarding this clone: The identical CDR3 is also encoded by other nucleotide sequences in the sample. The chain employs TRBV6-5 and TRBJ1-1; D may be TRBD1 (5 bases). The CDR3 length is 15 residues. Germline V gene data show CDR1 as MNHEY and CDR2 as SVGAGI. Trimming cost V 2 bases and J 2 bases, with 12 bases left between them. The CDR3 region is CASSYTNRKNTEAFF. The CDR3 nucleotides read TGTGCCAGCAGTTACACCAACAGGAAAAACACTGAAGCTTTCTTT.

This clone appeared a few times. The chain uses TRBV28 and TRBJ1-1, with D maybe TRBD1 (5 bases). CDR1 is MDHEN, CDR2 SYDVKM, per germline. The length of the CDR3 is 17 residues. The V and J ends lost 7 bases and 0 bases respectively, with 21 bases between them. CDR3 loop: CASNPGPRTVMNTEAFF. The CDR3 coding sequence is TGTGCCAGCAATCCAGGGCCGAGGACGGTCATGAACACTGAAGCTTTCTTT.

The chain recombines TRBV28 with TRBJ2-7; 12 positions agree with TRBD2. CDR3 size: 17 residues. From germline, CDR1 is MDHEN and CDR2 SYDVKM. Unmatched junction bases numbered 8, after V lost 3 bases and J lost 2 bases. The CDR3 loop reads CASSLDKTSGGPYEQYF. CDR3 nucleotides: TGTGCCAGCAGTTTGGACAAGACTAGCGGGGGACCCTACGAGCAGTACTTC.

Notes on this clone: Additional DNA sequences in this sample encode the identical CDR3. The chain joins TRBV5-1 to TRBJ1-2; possibly TRBD1 for D (5 bases). Germline V gives CDR1 SGHRS, CDR2 YFSETQ. The CDR3 contains 13 residues. V lost 2 bases to trimming and J lost 2 bases, with 7 bases between them. CDR3 nucleotides: TGCGCCAGCAGCTTCGACAGCAACTATGGCTACACCTTC. Amino acids: CASSFDSNYGYTF.

The genes are TRBV7-2 and TRBJ2-1, with D possibly matching TRBD2 (5 bases). This CDR3 has 12 amino acids. V dropped 2 bases and J dropped 10 bases, with 9 bases sitting between them. CDR1 and CDR2 (germline): SGHTA, FQGNSA. CDR3: CASSLTPGEQFF. The CDR3 DNA reads TGTGCCAGCAGCTTAACCCCGGGGGAGCAGTTCTTC.

This chain uses TRBV23-1 with TRBJ2-7; the D gene is possibly TRBD1 (6 bases). TRBV23-1 qualifies as an ORF whose function is uncertain. Deletions cut 2 bases from V and 6 bases from J, with 11 bases between. This CDR3 contains 13 residues. In DNA, the CDR3 is TGCGCCAGCAGTCAACCCAGGGGAGCCGAGCAGTACTTC. This sequence encodes CASSQPRGAEQYF.

This clone was seen a handful of times. V is TRBV15 and J is TRBJ1-4, with a possible D match to TRBD1 (5 bases). V gave up 1 base and J gave up 3 bases, with 12 bases separating them. CDR1 is LNHNV and CDR2 is YYDKDF in the germline V gene (reference sequence). The CDR3 spans 16 residues. This chain's CDR3 is CATSRAVSGSNEKLFF. Written as DNA, the CDR3 is TGTGCCACCAGCAGAGCGGTCTCAGGGTCTAATGAAAAACTGTTTTTT.

This chain links TRBV7-3 with TRBJ1-6; the D is unclear. Germline CDR1 is SGHTA and CDR2 is FQGTGA. The ends were cut back, 2 bases at V and 7 bases at J, with 15 bases in the middle. There are 16 residues in the CDR3. The DNA for the CDR3 is TGTGCCAGCAGCTTACTCGGCAGCGGATACAATTCACCCCTCCACTTT. Translating it yields CASSLLGSGYNSPLHF.

Concerning this clone itself: A junction end diverges from the germline sequence, so it may reflect a read error. The J gene is TRBJ1-2, the V gene TRBV7-7; TRBD1 might be the D (6 bases). CDR3 length equals 15 residues. Germline V gene sequence: CDR1 SSHAT, CDR2 FNYEAQ (reference sequence). CDR3 DNA sequence: TGTGCTAGCAGCTTGCCGGGACAAGAGGGGGTTGGCTACACCTTC. Translating it yields CASSLPGQEGVGYTF.

V and J are TRBV5-1 and TRBJ2-3, with D perhaps matching TRBD1 (6 bases). The CDR3 spans 16 residues. Trimming stripped 0 bases from V and 2 bases from J, with 13 bases between. Germline loops: CDR1 SGHRS, CDR2 YFSETQ. CDR3 protein: CASSLGQGMSTDTQYF. The CDR3 DNA reads TGCGCCAGCAGCTTGGGGCAGGGGATGTCCACAGATACGCAGTATTTT.

As concerns this clone: A junction end diverges from the germline sequence, so it may reflect a read error. This sequence joins TRBV11-2 and TRBJ2-2; D is unresolved. This CDR3 is built from 13 residues. Germline-derived CDR1 and CDR2 are SGHAT and FQNNGV. The CDR3 loop reads CVSSIQPTGELFF. The CDR3 bases are TGTGTCAGCAGCATACAGCCGACCGGGGAGCTGTTTTTT.

The sample holds one count of this clone. An end of the junction differs from the germline gene, which may be a read error. The gene calls are TRBV11-2 and TRBJ2-7; perhaps TRBD2 as D (6 bases). Germline lookup yields CDR1 SGHAT and CDR2 FQNNGV. CDR3 length: 15 amino acids. CDR3 coding DNA: TGTGCCAGCAACTTACTCCCGGCGGGGCAATTTGAGCAGTACTTC. The encoded protein is CASNLLPAGQFEQYF.

The chain recombines TRBV30 with TRBJ2-7; 9 positions agree with TRBD1. The V gene end was trimmed by 2 bases and the J gene end by 4 bases; junction bases not matched to a gene: 12. CDR1 is GTSNPN and CDR2 is SVGIG in the germline V gene (reference sequence). The CDR3 spans 16 residues. The CDR3 DNA follows: TGTGCCTGGAGTTCCAAAGGGACAGGGAAAATTTACGAGCAGTACTTC. Amino acid sequence: CAWSSKGTGKIYEQYF. The variable domain in full, with the rest retrieved from reference TRBV30 and TRBJ2-7, is SQTIHQWPATLVQPVGSPLSLECTVEGTSNPNLYWYRQAAGRGLQLLFYSVGIGQISSEVPQNLSASRPQDRQFILSSKKLLLSDSGFYLCAWSSKGTGKIYEQYFGPGTRLTVT.

The CDR3 DNA follows: TGTGCCACCAGCAGGCCCCAGGGCCGGAAGCAGTATTTT. This translates into CATSRPQGRKQYF. This chain uses TRBV15 with TRBJ2-3; tentatively, D is TRBD1 (5 bases). The CDR3 covers 13 residues. Trimming cost V 3 bases and J 11 bases, with 15 bases left between them. Per germline, CDR1 LNHNV and CDR2 YYDKDF (reference sequence).

The chain has TRBV24-1 and TRBJ2-1; 10 bases are a match to TRBD2. The J segment lost 7 bases and the V segment lost 4 bases, leaving 6 bases of the junction unmatched. The CDR3 length is 15 residues. Germline CDR1 and CDR2: KGHDR and SFDVKD. Here the CDR3 reads CATSEPGLALNEQFF. The CDR3 region has the DNA TGTGCCACCAGTGAGCCGGGACTAGCGTTGAATGAGCAGTTCTTC.

In its sample, this clone was seen once. The V gene is TRBV2, the J gene TRBJ1-1, with 11 bases that match TRBD1. This CDR3 has 14 amino acids. CDR1 SNHLY and CDR2 FYNNEI come from the germline V gene. V shed 5 bases and J 5 bases; nucleotides not matched to a gene: 4. This CDR3 is CASSPGQGGTEAFF. Written as DNA, the CDR3 is TGTGCCAGCAGTCCGGGACAGGGGGGAACTGAAGCTTTCTTT.

The chain couples TRBV7-2 to TRBJ1-5; 8 bases align to TRBD1. J lost 6 bases, V lost 3 bases, and 10 bases had no gene match. From germline, CDR1 is SGHTA and CDR2 FQGNSA. This CDR3 is 16 amino acids long. The CDR3 reads CASSFSGQGTGQPQHF. The CDR3 DNA is TGTGCCAGCAGCTTTAGTGGACAGGGTACGGGTCAGCCCCAGCATTTT. The full variable domain, its missing parts supplied by reference TRBV7-2 and TRBJ1-5, is GAGVSQSPSNKVTEKGKDVELRCDPISGHTALYWYRQSLGQGLEFLIYFQGNSAPDKSGLPSDRFSAERTGGSVSTLTIQRTQQEDSAVYLCASSFSGQGTGQPQHFGDGTRLSIL.

There are a few counts of this clone. The genes are TRBV7-9 and TRBJ2-7; TRBD2 matches 15 bases. This CDR3 has 19 residues. With 6 bases clipped from V and 7 bases from J, the junction kept 19 bases outside the gene matches. Germline V gene lookup returns CDR1 SEHNR and CDR2 FQNEAQ (reference sequence). The CDR3, as DNA: TGTGCCAGCAGTCCTCCGGGACTAGCGGGGGGCCCCGCGTGGGGGGAGCAGTACTTC. Its translation: CASSPPGLAGGPAWGEQYF.

The genes are TRBV28 and TRBJ1-2; D not resolved. This CDR3 spans 15 amino acids. The V and J ends lost 2 bases and 0 bases respectively, with 10 bases between them. The V gene's germline CDR1 is MDHEN and CDR2 SYDVKM. CDR3 sequence: CASSLPSHANYGYTF. In DNA, the CDR3 is TGTGCCAGCAGTTTACCGTCACACGCTAACTATGGCTACACCTTC.

This clone has more than one count but fewer than ten. The chain combines TRBV19 with TRBJ1-6; D is unresolved. The CDR3 covers 14 residues. The V end was cut by 7 bases, the J end by 8 bases, with 15 bases between. Germline loops: CDR1 LNHDA, CDR2 SQIVND (reference sequence). The CDR3 sequence is CASTPGRGYSPLHF. The CDR3 DNA reads TGTGCCAGTACCCCGGGAAGAGGCTATTCACCCCTCCACTTT.

This chain joins TRBV15 and TRBJ2-1; TRBD1 agrees at 9 bases. In germline, CDR1 is LNHNV, CDR2 YYDKDF (reference sequence). This CDR3 is built from 15 residues. V lost 6 bases to trimming and J lost 6 bases; unmatched junction nucleotides: 9. CDR3 sequence: CATRAAGQGLNEQFF. CDR3 nucleotide sequence: TGTGCCACCAGGGCTGCGGGACAGGGTCTCAATGAGCAGTTCTTC.

This clone was observed once. The chain recombines TRBV27 with TRBJ1-6; tentative D call: TRBD1 (6 bases). This CDR3 is 14 amino acids long. CDR1 is MNHEY and CDR2 is SMNVEV in the germline V gene (reference sequence). V lost 5 bases and J 13 bases, leaving 18 bases between the germline ends. The CDR3 DNA reads TGTGCCAGCAGTCGGGACACCTCTCTTTCCCCCCTCCACTTT. This translates into CASSRDTSLSPLHF.

This sequence joins TRBV24-1 and TRBJ2-4; D possibly corresponds to TRBD2 (5 bases). Germline loops: CDR1 KGHDR, CDR2 SFDVKD. Trimming took off 4 bases at V and 9 bases at J, with 6 bases between the two ends. The CDR3 is 11 residues long. Here the CDR3 reads CATSEAGIQYF. The DNA for the CDR3 is TGTGCCACCAGTGAGGCGGGCATTCAGTACTTC.